The 24 T cell receptor beta chains given below trace back to one sample, sequenced in a study of blood T cell repertoires in COVID-19. Data came from immunoSEQ multiplex PCR; TCRdb stores just in-frame clones and leaves some out. The data hold about 180,000 clones, with around 87% observed a single time. The sample taken for sequencing was peripheral blood. These receptors were collected from a man aged 55-75 years with COVID-19, enrolled during active disease.

The V and J genes are TRBV19 and TRBJ1-1; D remains unclear. CDR3 size: 14 residues. V was pared by 8 bases and J by 7 bases, with 20 bases between. Germline assignment: CDR1 LNHDA and CDR2 SQIVND (reference sequence). The CDR3 DNA reads as TGTGCCAGTCGAACATACAGAGAAACAAATGAAGCTTTCTTT. Translation: CASRTYRETNEAFF.

The chain joins TRBV27 to TRBJ2-2, with 7 bases matching TRBD1. With 4 bases clipped from V and 7 bases from J, the junction kept 15 bases outside the gene matches. The germline V gene encodes CDR1 MNHEY and CDR2 SMNVEV (reference sequence). This CDR3 comprises 17 residues. Here the CDR3 DNA reads TGTGCCAGCAGTTCCCCCCGGGGACAGCTTTTCCGCGGGGAGCTGTTTTTT. This sequence encodes CASSSPRGQLFRGELFF.

This chain links TRBV7-9 with TRBJ2-1; 13 nucleotides agree with TRBD2. Germline V gives CDR1 SEHNR, CDR2 FQNEAQ (reference sequence). J lost 9 bases, V lost 0 bases, and 5 bases had no gene match. The CDR3 covers 16 residues. The CDR3 DNA is TGTGCCAGCAGCTTAGCCGTGGGACTAGCGGGAATTGAGCAGTTCTTC. This encodes CASSLAVGLAGIEQFF. The full variable domain, with the rest looked up from reference TRBV7-9 and TRBJ2-1, is DTGVSQNPRHKITKRGQNVTFRCDPISEHNRLYWYRQTLGQGPEFLTYFQNEAQLEKSRLLSDRFSAERPKGSFSTLEIQRTEQGDSAMYLCASSLAVGLAGIEQFFGPGTRLTVL.

This clone was counted a few times. This sequence joins TRBV6-6 and TRBJ2-7; TRBD2 matches at 7 bases. There are 14 residues in the CDR3. After removal of 0 bases from V and 6 bases from J, the junction contained 5 bases not matched to a gene. CDR1 MNHNY and CDR2 SVGAGI come from the germline V gene (reference sequence). The CDR3 reads CASSYSGGRSEQYF. The CDR3 coding sequence is TGTGCCAGCAGTTACTCGGGAGGGCGAAGCGAGCAGTACTTC.

The genes are TRBV6-5 and TRBJ1-6, with D tentatively TRBD1 (6 bases). Germline CDR1 is MNHEY and CDR2 is SVGAGI. The CDR3 contains 14 residues. Trimming took off 7 bases at V and 5 bases at J, with 12 bases between the two ends. This CDR3 reads CASKRTDHNSPLHF. CDR3 nucleotide sequence: TGTGCCAGCAAGAGGACAGACCATAATTCACCCCTCCACTTT.

This clone was counted a few times. The chain joins TRBV6-1 to TRBJ1-2; no clear D. From germline, CDR1 is MNHNS and CDR2 SASEGT. V lost 3 bases, J lost 3 bases, and 11 bases lay in between. The CDR3 runs 14 residues. CDR3 nucleotides: TGTGCCAGCAGTGATCGAGGGAGCCACTATGGCTACACCTTC. Translating it yields CASSDRGSHYGYTF.

This clone has a single count. The rearrangement uses TRBV6-1 and TRBJ2-7; a possible D gene is TRBD2 (6 bases). Trimming left V 2 bases short and J 2 bases short, with 13 bases between. The CDR3 consists of 15 residues. Germline assignment: CDR1 MNHNS and CDR2 SASEGT. Here the CDR3 DNA reads TGTGCCAGCAGTGAAAGAGGAGGGCCCCCCTACGAGCAGTACTTC. Amino acids: CASSERGGPPYEQYF.

V and J are TRBV15 and TRBJ2-1, with D possibly TRBD2 on 5 matching bases. Germline-derived CDR1 and CDR2 are LNHNV and YYDKDF (reference sequence). The CDR3 covers 13 residues. V lost 4 bases to trimming and J lost 8 bases, with 12 bases between them. DNA for the CDR3: TGTGCCACCAGCACTGGGTCGCGGGATGAGCAGTTCTTC. Its protein is CATSTGSRDEQFF.

This clone came up once. J is TRBJ1-4 and V is TRBV30; TRBD1 might be the D (6 bases). This CDR3 has 13 amino acids. The germline CDR1 and CDR2 sequences are GTSNPN and SVGIG (reference sequence). Trimming took off 2 bases at V and 13 bases at J, with 17 bases between the two ends. CDR3 region: CAWSSQGSEGLFF. The CDR3 region has the DNA TGTGCCTGGAGTTCACAGGGTTCTGAGGGACTGTTTTTT.

The chain combines TRBV6-5 with TRBJ1-1, with 8 bases lining up with TRBD1. Germline V gives CDR1 MNHEY, CDR2 SVGAGI. J lost 1 base, V lost 4 bases, and 8 bases had no gene match. This CDR3 has 16 residues. The CDR3, as DNA: TGTGCCAGCAGTTCCGGTCGGACAGGGCAGAACACTGAAGCTTTCTTT. It encodes CASSSGRTGQNTEAFF.

V is TRBV15 and J is TRBJ2-7; D perhaps matches TRBD2 (7 bases). The V end lost 1 base, the J end lost 2 bases, and 12 bases lay between the germline ends. Germline assignment: CDR1 LNHNV and CDR2 YYDKDF (reference sequence). This CDR3 is built from 15 residues. The CDR3, as DNA: TGTGCCACCAGCAGAGTTATGGGGGGGCCCTACGAGCAGTACTTC. Its protein is CATSRVMGGPYEQYF.

This sequence joins TRBV19 and TRBJ1-1; D unresolved. Looked up from germline, CDR1 is LNHDA and CDR2 is SQIVND (reference sequence). V was trimmed by 0 bases and J by 0 bases, leaving 5 bases between them. The CDR3 runs 14 residues. CDR3 sequence: CASSIDQVNTEAFF. Here the CDR3 DNA reads TGTGCCAGTAGTATAGATCAGGTGAACACTGAAGCTTTCTTT.

The chain employs TRBV19 and TRBJ1-4, with 7 bases fitting TRBD1. This CDR3 comprises 15 residues. J was trimmed by 7 bases and V by 5 bases; bases with no gene match: 10. Germline-derived CDR1 and CDR2 are LNHDA and SQIVND (reference sequence). The CDR3: CASSLTGTDLEKLFF. As DNA, the CDR3 is TGTGCCAGTAGTTTAACCGGGACAGACCTTGAAAAACTGTTTTTT.

This sequence joins TRBV2 and TRBJ1-2; TRBD1 aligns across 10 bases. J gave up 5 bases and V 7 bases, and 7 bases lay outside the gene matches. Germline V gives CDR1 SNHLY, CDR2 FYNNEI. The CDR3 contains 14 residues. In nucleotides, the CDR3 is TGTGCCAGCATGCCAGGACAGGGGGGGTATGGCTACACCTTC. Its protein product is CASMPGQGGYGYTF.

The rearrangement links TRBV6-2 or TRBV6-3 to TRBJ2-1; maybe TRBD2 (5 bases). In germline, CDR1 is MNHEY, CDR2 SVGEGT. V lost 2 bases and J 9 bases, leaving 14 bases between the germline ends. The CDR3 runs 14 residues. For the CDR3, the DNA is TGTGCCAGCAGTTACGGAGGAGCATTAGGTGAGCAGTTCTTC. Translated, it gives CASSYGGALGEQFF.

About this clone: Other DNA sequences from this sample encode an identical CDR3 as well. The V and J genes are TRBV3-1 (or the pseudogene TRBV3-2) and TRBJ2-7, with D possibly matching TRBD2 (6 bases). The germline V gene has CDR1 LGHDT and CDR2 YNNKEL (reference sequence). The CDR3 contains 11 residues. Trimming left V 3 bases short and J 9 bases short, with 9 bases between. CDR3 residues: CASSQEGPQYF. The CDR3, as DNA: TGTGCCAGCAGCCAGGAGGGGCCGCAGTACTTC.

The V gene is TRBV11-2, the J gene TRBJ1-5; no reliable D call. This CDR3 region has 15 residues. The V end lost 6 bases, the J end lost 1 base, and 13 bases lay between the germline ends. CDR1 and CDR2 (germline): SGHAT, FQNNGV. The CDR3 protein is CASSINNLSNQPQHF. The CDR3 DNA is TGTGCCAGCAGTATAAATAACTTGAGCAATCAGCCCCAGCATTTT.

This sequence joins TRBV5-1 and TRBJ1-2; D is perhaps TRBD1 (6 bases). CDR3 length: 16 amino acids. Per germline, CDR1 SGHRS and CDR2 YFSETQ. V lost 3 bases and J lost 4, with 19 bases in between. CDR3: CASSSGGQAFGYGYTF. The CDR3 DNA reads TGCGCCAGCAGCTCGGGGGGGCAAGCGTTTGGCTATGGCTACACCTTC.

The rearrangement links TRBV5-8 to TRBJ2-6; D is perhaps TRBD1 (6 bases). Germline V gene sequence: CDR1 SGHTS, CDR2 YDEGEE. This CDR3 comprises 17 residues. V was cut by 0 bases and J by 0 bases, with 10 bases left in between. Here the CDR3 reads CASSLGTASSGANVLTF. The CDR3 nucleotides are TGTGCCAGCAGCTTGGGGACAGCCTCCTCTGGGGCCAACGTCCTGACTTTC. The variable domain in full, completed from reference TRBV5-8 and TRBJ2-6, reads EAGVTQSPTHLIKTRGQQATLRCSPISGHTSVYWYQQALGLGLQFLLWYDEGEERNRGNFPPRFSGRQFPNYSSELNVNALELEDSALYLCASSLGTASSGANVLTFGAGSRLTVL.

This clone turned up a few times. The chain has TRBV30 and TRBJ1-6; D remains ambiguous. This CDR3 is 14 amino acids long. Trimming removed 1 base at V and 5 bases at J, with 9 bases between. Germline V gene data show CDR1 as GTSNPN and CDR2 as SVGIG (reference sequence). The CDR3 DNA reads TGTGCCTGGAGTGGGGCCGTAGATAATTCACCCCTCCACTTT. It yields the protein CAWSGAVDNSPLHF.

The chain couples TRBV11-2 to TRBJ1-1; D gene ambiguous. This CDR3 comprises 12 residues. The V gene lost 2 bases and the J gene lost 8 bases, with 9 bases spanning the gap. CDR1 and CDR2 (germline): SGHAT, FQNNGV. The CDR3 loop reads CASSLSGLEAFF. The CDR3 coding sequence is TGTGCCAGCAGCTTATCGGGGTTAGAAGCTTTCTTT. Filled out from reference TRBV11-2 and TRBJ1-1, the complete variable domain reads EAGVAQSPRYKIIEKRQSVAFWCNPISGHATLYWYQQILGQGPKLLIQFQNNGVVDDSQLPKDRFSAERLKGVDSTLKIQPAKLEDSAVYLCASSLSGLEAFFGQGTRLTVV.

This clone is a singleton in its sample. The chain is built from TRBV7-2 and TRBJ2-5, with D possibly being TRBD2 (5 bases). CDR3 length equals 12 residues. CDR1 SGHTA and CDR2 FQGNSA come from the germline V gene. V was cut by 7 bases and J by 4 bases, with 10 bases left in between. DNA for the CDR3: TGTGCCAGCACTCTAGGAGGAGAGACCCAGTACTTC. Translated: CASTLGGETQYF.

The chain combines TRBV3-1 (or the pseudogene TRBV3-2) with TRBJ2-3, with 7 bases identical to TRBD2. Trimming at V came to 1 base and at J to 3 bases, leaving 4 bases not matched to a gene. There are 15 residues in the CDR3. From germline, CDR1 is LGHDT and CDR2 YNNKEL (reference sequence). The CDR3: CASSQAGLLTDTQYF. The CDR3 DNA reads as TGTGCCAGCAGCCAAGCGGGACTACTTACAGATACGCAGTATTTT.

The V gene is TRBV11-2, the J gene TRBJ1-5; D may be TRBD1 (5 bases). Germline V lookup: CDR1 SGHAT, CDR2 FQNNGV. The V and J ends lost 0 bases and 8 bases respectively, with 11 bases between them. CDR3 length: 14 residues. The CDR3 here is CASSLDRGREPQHF. The DNA for the CDR3 is TGTGCCAGCAGCTTAGATCGGGGGAGGGAGCCCCAGCATTTT.